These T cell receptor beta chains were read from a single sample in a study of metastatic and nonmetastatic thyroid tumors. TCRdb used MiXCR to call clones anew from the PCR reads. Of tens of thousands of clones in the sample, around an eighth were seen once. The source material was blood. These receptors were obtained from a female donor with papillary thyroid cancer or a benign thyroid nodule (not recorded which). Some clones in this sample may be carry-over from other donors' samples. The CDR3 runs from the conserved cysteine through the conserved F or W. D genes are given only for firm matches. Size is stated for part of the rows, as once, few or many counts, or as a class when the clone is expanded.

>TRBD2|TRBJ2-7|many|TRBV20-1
TGCAGTGCACCGCGGACTAGCGTGGCCTACGAGCAGTACTTC
CSAPRTSVAYEQYF
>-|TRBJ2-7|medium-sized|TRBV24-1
TGTGCCACCAGTGATTCGGGGGGCCTTTACGAGCAGTACTTC
CATSDSGGLYEQYF
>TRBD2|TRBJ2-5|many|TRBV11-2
TGTGCCAGCAGCTTCGAAAGCGGGAGCGGGAAGACCCAGTACTTC
CASSFESGSGKTQYF
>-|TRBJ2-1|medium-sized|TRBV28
TGTGCCAGCAGTTTCGGTTCGATGGGGCACGGCGATGAGCAGTTCTTC
CASSFGSMGHGDEQFF
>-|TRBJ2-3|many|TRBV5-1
TGCGCCAGCAGCTTGGGCTTAGGTGGCGCAGATACGCAGTATTTT
CASSLGLGGADTQYF
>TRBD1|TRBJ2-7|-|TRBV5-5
TGTGCCAGCAGCCCGAGACAGGGGGCGATATCCTACGAGCAGTACTTC
CASSPRQGAISYEQYF
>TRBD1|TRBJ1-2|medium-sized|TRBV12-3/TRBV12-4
TGTGCCAGCGCTCCTACTCAGCGGGGGGACAGGGGTGACTATGGCTACACCTTC
CASAPTQRGDRGDYGYTF
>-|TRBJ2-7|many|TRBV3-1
TGTGCCAGCAGCCAAGCCCTTGCCTACGAGCAGTACTTC
CASSQALAYEQYF
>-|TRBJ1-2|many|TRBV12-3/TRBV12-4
TGTGCCAGCAGTTTCACGGACACCGGGTATGGCTACACCTTC
CASSFTDTGYGYTF
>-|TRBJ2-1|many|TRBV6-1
TGTGCCAGCAGTCATAGGGGTGAGCAGTTCTTC
CASSHRGEQFF
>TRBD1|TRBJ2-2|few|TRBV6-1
TGTGCCAGCAGAGCCGGGACAGGAGACACCGGGGAGCTGTTTTTT
CASRAGTGDTGELFF
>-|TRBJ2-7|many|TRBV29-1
TGCAGCGTTAGGGGGGCCGGGTACGAGCAGTACTTC
CSVRGAGYEQYF
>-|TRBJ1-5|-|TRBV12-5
TGTGCTAGTGGTTTGGGGAACGGTCAGCCCCAGCATTTT
CASGLGNGQPQHF